The 25 T cell receptor beta chains presented below share a single source sample, sequenced in a study of response to subunit inactivated influenza vaccine. TCRdb re-called the RT-PCR reads with MiXCR, one entry per CDR3 protein. The repertoire has about 570,000 distinct CDR3 sequences, over 9% of them found once; the top ten carry approximately 10%. The same data also contributed to another study, on T cells expressing NK-cell markers. This second study notes: TCR beta cDNA was generated via 5'RACE template switching incorporating UMIs.

The source was PBMCs from blood, collected on the day of vaccination. The origin of the receptors is a man aged 45-65 years who received an inactivated influenza vaccine.

The rearrangement joins TRBV7-2 to TRBJ2-7, with 8 bases aligning to TRBD2. The V segment lost 3 bases and the J segment 1 base; nucleotides outside the gene matches: 5. CDR3 length equals 15 residues. Germline V gene lookup returns CDR1 SGHTA and CDR2 FQGNSA. This CDR3 reads CASSLEAGVSYEQYF. Written as DNA, the CDR3 is TGTGCCAGCAGCTTGGAAGCGGGAGTTTCCTACGAGCAGTACTTC.

This clonotype was counted a few times. This chain links TRBV12-3 or TRBV12-4 with TRBJ2-7; D possibly matches TRBD1 or TRBD2 (5 bases each). Trimming shortened V by 1 base and J by 2 bases, and 12 bases separated the two germline ends. The CDR3 consists of 15 residues. CDR3 amino acids: CASSLGHGTPYEQYF. CDR3 DNA: TGTGCCAGCAGTTTAGGTCACGGGACGCCCTACGAGCAGTACTTC.

The chain couples TRBV5-1 to TRBJ1-1; possible D gene TRBD1, 6 bases. Germline V lookup: CDR1 SGHRS, CDR2 YFSETQ. V lost 9 bases to trimming and J lost 2 bases, with 14 bases between them. The CDR3 has 13 residues. CDR3 sequence reads: CATAGGPNTEAFF. The DNA of the CDR3 is TGCGCCACCGCCGGGGGGCCCAACACTGAAGCTTTCTTT. Looking up the rest from reference TRBV5-1 and TRBJ1-1 gives the full variable domain: KAGVTQTPRYLIKTRGQQVTLSCSPISGHRSVSWYQQTPGQGLQFLFEYFSETQRNKGNFPGRFSGRQFSNSRSEMNVSTLELGDSALYLCATAGGPNTEAFFGQGTRLTVV.

This clonotype was observed a handful of times. The chain uses TRBV15 and TRBJ2-7, with D maybe TRBD2 (6 bases). Germline V gives CDR1 LNHNV, CDR2 YYDKDF (reference sequence). CDR3 size: 14 residues. V was cut by 11 bases and J by 0 bases, with 17 bases left in between. CDR3 nucleotides: TGTGCCGTGGGTAGCGGCATGAGCTCCTACGAGCAGTACTTC. Its translation is CAVGSGMSSYEQYF.

This clonotype was seen a handful of times. The chain joins TRBV27 to TRBJ1-1; perhaps TRBD1 as D (5 bases). This CDR3 comprises 15 residues. CDR1 is MNHEY, CDR2 SMNVEV, per germline (reference sequence). V shed 2 bases and J shed 4 bases, with 14 bases lying between them. CDR3 bases: TGTGCCAGCAGTTTAGGGACCGGGGGGAGCACTGAAGCTTTCTTT. It yields the protein CASSLGTGGSTEAFF.

The table lists this clonotype with a few counts. The genes are TRBV5-1 and TRBJ2-2; no definite D call. This CDR3 comprises 15 residues. Trimming shortened V by 0 bases and J by 3 bases, and 9 bases separated the two germline ends. Germline V lookup: CDR1 SGHRS, CDR2 YFSETQ. The CDR3 DNA sequence: TGCGCCAGCAGCTTGGATCCCCCGGACACCGGGGAGCTGTTTTTT. It translates to CASSLDPPDTGELFF. Full variable domain (outside the CDR3, taken from reference TRBV5-1 and TRBJ2-2): KAGVTQTPRYLIKTRGQQVTLSCSPISGHRSVSWYQQTPGQGLQFLFEYFSETQRNKGNFPGRFSGRQFSNSRSEMNVSTLELGDSALYLCASSLDPPDTGELFFGEGSRLTVL.

This clonotype was seen only a few times. The chain is built from TRBV20-1 and TRBJ1-2; D is unresolved. The germline V gene encodes CDR1 DFQATT and CDR2 SNEGSKA (reference sequence). Trimming cost V 8 bases and J 8 bases, with 6 bases left between them. This CDR3 has 8 residues. The CDR3 loop is CSPVGYTF. CDR3 sequence (DNA): TGCAGTCCGGTGGGCTACACCTTC.

This clonotype came up a few times. V and J are TRBV12-3 or TRBV12-4 and TRBJ2-5; D is undetermined. V was shortened by 7 bases and J by 5 bases, with 11 bases between the two germline ends. The CDR3 has 12 amino acids. CDR3 sequence: CASNGLGETQYF. The CDR3 bases are TGTGCCAGCAATGGGTTGGGGGAGACCCAGTACTTC.

The chain couples TRBV5-1 to TRBJ2-3, with D tentatively TRBD1 (5 bases). V was pared by 4 bases and J by 2 bases, with 11 bases between. CDR1 is SGHRS and CDR2 is YFSETQ in the germline V gene. The CDR3 has 14 residues. CDR3 sequence (DNA): TGCGCCAGCAGCCTCAGGGCTCCCACAGATACGCAGTATTTT. This translates into CASSLRAPTDTQYF.

J is TRBJ2-1 and V is TRBV25-1; 7 bases are a match to TRBD2. The CDR3 consists of 13 residues. The junction had 4 bases not matched to a gene; V was cut back by 1 base and J by 10 bases. Germline values: CDR1 MGHDK, CDR2 SYGVNS. The CDR3 region has the DNA TGTGCCAGCAGTGAATTACGGGGAGGGGAGCAGTTCTTC. This codes for CASSELRGGEQFF.

This chain connects TRBV7-8 to TRBJ1-2; a weak D match, TRBD1 (5 bases). Between the trimmed V and J ends, which lost 2 bases and 7 bases, there was a span of 14 bases. Germline V gene sequence: CDR1 SGHVS, CDR2 FQNEAQ. The CDR3 has 14 residues. The CDR3 sequence: CASSLSGVGGGYTF. In nucleotides, the CDR3 is TGTGCCAGCAGCTTATCGGGGGTTGGAGGTGGCTACACCTTC.

The V call is TRBV5-1, the J call TRBJ2-1; D remains unclear. CDR1 and CDR2 from the germline V gene are SGHRS and YFSETQ. Trimming pared 1 base from V and 0 bases from J, leaving 11 bases between. This CDR3 contains 16 residues. The DNA for the CDR3 is TGCGCCAGCAGCTTGTGGGCGGATAGCTCCTACAATGAGCAGTTCTTC. Residues: CASSLWADSSYNEQFF.

The gene calls are TRBV20-1 and TRBJ2-2; TRBD2 aligns across 8 bases. V lost 0 bases, J lost 3 bases, and 9 bases stayed unmatched. Germline CDR1 is DFQATT and CDR2 is SNEGSKA (reference sequence). The CDR3 runs to 17 residues. The CDR3 loop reads CSARDPSGRVHTGELFF. The CDR3 DNA sequence: TGCAGTGCTAGAGATCCCAGCGGGAGAGTGCACACCGGGGAGCTGTTTTTT.

This clonotype was detected a few times. The chain links TRBV5-5 to TRBJ2-7; a possible D gene is TRBD1 (6 bases). Germline V lookup: CDR1 SGHKS, CDR2 YYEKEE (reference sequence). The CDR3 spans 13 residues. Trimming stripped 4 bases from V and 3 bases from J, with 11 bases between. Written as DNA, the CDR3 is TGTGCCAGCAGCCCCTGGACAGTCTACGAGCAGTACTTC. Translating gives CASSPWTVYEQYF.

This clonotype has a count of ten or more. The chain couples TRBV18 to TRBJ2-7; D is perhaps TRBD1 (6 bases). Germline V gene data show CDR1 as KGHSH and CDR2 as LQKENI. The V end lost 4 bases, the J end lost 0 bases, and 19 bases lay between the germline ends. CDR3 size: 17 residues. CDR3 DNA: TGTGCCAGCTCACTCCGTCCCGACAGGAGGAGCTCCTACGAGCAGTACTTC. Translating gives CASSLRPDRRSSYEQYF.

The chain is built from TRBV12-3 or TRBV12-4 and TRBJ1-2; no clear D. The CDR3 runs to 14 residues. Trimming took 7 bases from V and 4 from J, leaving 16 bases between them. CDR3 bases: TGTGCCAGCAAAACCCCGGACGGCTCCTATGGCTACACCTTC. As protein: CASKTPDGSYGYTF.

The chain links TRBV7-8 to TRBJ1-6, with TRBD1 matching over 9 bases. This CDR3 has 16 amino acids. The V segment lost 1 base and the J segment 8 bases; nucleotides outside the gene matches: 6. Germline lookup yields CDR1 SGHVS and CDR2 FQNEAQ. Here the CDR3 reads CASSLETGGVDSPLHF. The DNA for the CDR3 is TGTGCCAGCAGCTTAGAAACAGGGGGCGTTGATTCACCCCTCCACTTT.

This clonotype was found many times. J is TRBJ2-7 and V is TRBV20-1; 11 nucleotides match TRBD2. V trimming: 3 bases; J trimming: 7 bases; junction bases outside the gene matches: 8. From germline, CDR1 is DFQATT and CDR2 SNEGSKA (reference sequence). The CDR3 loop spans 14 amino acids. The CDR3, as DNA: TGCAGTGCTAGCTTAACTAGCGGGAGTTTTGAGCAGTACTTC. It encodes CSASLTSGSFEQYF.

This clonotype has only a few counts. The genes are TRBV19 and TRBJ2-7; 9 bases match TRBD1. The germline V gene has CDR1 LNHDA and CDR2 SQIVND (reference sequence). The CDR3 loop spans 15 amino acids. V lost 5 bases to trimming and J lost 0 bases; unmatched junction nucleotides: 5. The CDR3 loop is CASSVRQGVSYEQYF. The CDR3, as DNA: TGTGCCAGTAGTGTCCGACAGGGGGTCTCCTACGAGCAGTACTTC.

This chain uses TRBV21-1 with TRBJ2-3; TRBD1, the table's D call, lacks a check against the DNA. TRBV21-1 counts as a pseudogene. The CDR3 contains 15 residues. The CDR3 coding sequence is TGTGCCAGCACCTCGGACAGGGGCTACACAGATACGCAGTATTTT. It translates to CASTSDRGYTDTQYF.

This clonotype was counted at least ten times. V is TRBV5-1 and J is TRBJ2-3; no clear D. Germline loops: CDR1 SGHRS, CDR2 YFSETQ. Trimming stripped 0 bases from V and 3 bases from J, with 5 bases between. This CDR3 has 13 residues. This CDR3 reads CASSLVTTDTQYF. Written as DNA, the CDR3 is TGCGCCAGCAGCTTGGTAACGACAGATACGCAGTATTTT.

This clonotype was picked up many times. The chain links TRBV20-1 to TRBJ2-2; a weak D match, TRBD2 (7 bases). V was cut by 5 bases and J by 2 bases, with 15 bases left in between. CDR1 and CDR2 (germline): DFQATT, SNEGSKA (reference sequence). The CDR3 length is 15 residues. The CDR3 loop is CSAEGGGFNTGELFF. The CDR3, as DNA: TGCAGTGCTGAGGGGGGGGGCTTTAACACCGGGGAGCTGTTTTTT.

The V and J genes are TRBV18 and TRBJ2-4; the D is unclear. Trimming took 2 bases from V and 1 from J, leaving 6 bases between them. The CDR3 totals 14 residues. Germline CDR1 KGHSH, CDR2 LQKENI. The CDR3: CASSPGSAKNIQYF. CDR3 in DNA: TGTGCCAGCTCACCAGGAAGCGCCAAAAACATTCAGTACTTC.

The genes are TRBV11-2 and TRBJ2-1, with D unclear. This CDR3 region has 13 residues. The V end lost 0 bases, the J end lost 9 bases, and 9 bases lay between the germline ends. Germline V gives CDR1 SGHAT, CDR2 FQNNGV. The CDR3 DNA reads TGTGCCAGCAGCTTAGAAAGATTAAGTGAGCAGTTCTTC. This encodes CASSLERLSEQFF.

This clonotype was counted at least ten times. The genes are TRBV29-1 and TRBJ2-7; 13 bases match TRBD2. This CDR3 contains 14 residues. V shed 6 bases and J 6 bases; nucleotides not matched to a gene: 8. Per germline, CDR1 SQVTM and CDR2 ANQGSEA. CDR3 DNA sequence: TGCAGCGTGGGACTAGCGGGACCGGGAGCCGAGCAGTACTTC. Amino acids: CSVGLAGPGAEQYF.